This section outlines one TCR beta chain sequence together with its context. These data belong to a study of blood T cell repertoires in COVID-19. Living in 20 to 30 US areas, the participants were between roughly 18 and 90 years of age. Which cohort a participant joined came from the clinical history participants gave. Before being deemed recovered, Cohort 3 donors had two negative PCRs, clearance, or symptom resolution. Germline V gene sequence: CDR1 SGHRS, CDR2 YFSETQ. With 0 bases removed from V and 7 bases from J, the gap between germline ends came to 13 bases. CDR3 size: 14 residues. Per the authors' pipeline: Nucleated cell counts were estimated from reference gene primer amplification. Assay: immunoSEQ multiplex PCR; the TCRdb copy retains only in-frame clones and omits some. Clonal size and the V and J genes are those of that table, whereas D and trimming came from the DNA. Of roughly 300,000 clones in the sample, 70% to 90% were seen once.

This TCR derives from a woman in her thirties who had recovered from COVID-19. This chain connects TRBV5-1 to TRBJ1-1; D is unresolved. The sample consisted of PBMCs or T cells enriched from blood (not recorded which). CDR3 bases: TGCGCCAGCAGCTTGGAGGCCCGGAGTAATGAAGCTTTCTTT. Amino acids: CASSLEARSNEAFF.